This T cell receptor (beta chain) is from a study of blood T cell repertoires in COVID-19. Study-wide background: Samples representing acute and convalescent COVID-19 were sourced from the United States, Italy and Spain.

The trim removed 0 bases at V and 8 bases at J, leaving 8 bases unmatched. CDR1 and CDR2 (germline): SGHRS, YFSETQ. The CDR3 has 15 amino acids. Participants were aged roughly 18 to 89 years from approximately 25 US areas. Cohort allocation depended upon clinical history that participants reported. In the authors' workflow: From reference gene primer amplification, estimates of nucleated cell counts were derived. Assay: immunoSEQ multiplex PCR; the TCRdb copy retains only in-frame clones and omits some. That table supplies the V and J calls and clone size; D and trimming were determined from the DNA. The sample contains around 300,000 clones, 75% to 90% of which appear only once.

Sequenced material: PBMCs or T cells enriched from blood (not recorded which). This clonotype was obtained from a woman aged 40 to 55 who had recovered from COVID-19. The chain links TRBV5-1 to TRBJ1-1, with 9 bases lining up with TRBD1. In DNA form, the CDR3 reads TGCGCCAGCAGCTTGGGCGGACAGGGGTACTCCGAAGCTTTCTTT. It codes for CASSLGGQGYSEAFF.